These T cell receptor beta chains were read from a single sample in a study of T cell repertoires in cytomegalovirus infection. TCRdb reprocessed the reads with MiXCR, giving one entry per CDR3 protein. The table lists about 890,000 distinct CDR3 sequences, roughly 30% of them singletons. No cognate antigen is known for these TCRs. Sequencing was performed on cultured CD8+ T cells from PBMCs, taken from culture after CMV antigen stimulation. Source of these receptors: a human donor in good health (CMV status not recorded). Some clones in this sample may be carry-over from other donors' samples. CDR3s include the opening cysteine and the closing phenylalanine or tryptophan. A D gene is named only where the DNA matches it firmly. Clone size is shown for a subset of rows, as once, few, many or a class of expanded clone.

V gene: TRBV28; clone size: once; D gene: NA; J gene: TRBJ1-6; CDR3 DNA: TGTGCCAGCAGTTTAGGGGACCTCAAAAGCTCCTATAATTCACCCCTCCACTTT; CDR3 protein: CASSLGDLKSSYNSPLHF
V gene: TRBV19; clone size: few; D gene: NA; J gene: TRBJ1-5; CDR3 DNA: TGTGCCAGTAGCATAGGACCCAGAGGGCAGCCCCAGCATTTT; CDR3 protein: CASSIGPRGQPQHF
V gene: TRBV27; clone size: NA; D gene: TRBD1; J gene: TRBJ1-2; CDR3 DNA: TGTGCCAGCGGGACAGGGGGCGAGGGTGGCTACACCTTC; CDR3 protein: CASGTGGEGGYTF
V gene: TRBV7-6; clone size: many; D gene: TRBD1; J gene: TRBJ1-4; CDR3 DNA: TGTGCCAGCAGCTCCGGGACAGGGGATGAAAAACTGTTTTTT; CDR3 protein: CASSSGTGDEKLFF
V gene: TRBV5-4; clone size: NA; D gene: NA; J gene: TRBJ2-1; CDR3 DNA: TGTGCCAGCAGCTTGGTGGGGGACCCAAGGCACACCTACAATGAGCAGTTCTTC; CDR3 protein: CASSLVGDPRHTYNEQFF
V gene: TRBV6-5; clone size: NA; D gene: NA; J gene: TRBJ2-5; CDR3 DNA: TGTGCCAGCAGTTACCCGCCCGGGACCGTGCTTGGGGAGACCCAGTACTTC; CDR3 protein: CASSYPPGTVLGETQYF
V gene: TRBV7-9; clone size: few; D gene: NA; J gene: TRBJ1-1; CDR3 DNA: TGTGTTTTAGATCCTATGAACACTGAAGCTTTCTTT; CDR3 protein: CVLDPMNTEAFF
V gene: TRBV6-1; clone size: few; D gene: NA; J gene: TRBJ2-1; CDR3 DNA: TGTGCCAGCAGTGCCAAGGGCGGGGTTGCCTACAATGAGCAGTTCTTC; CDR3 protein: CASSAKGGVAYNEQFF
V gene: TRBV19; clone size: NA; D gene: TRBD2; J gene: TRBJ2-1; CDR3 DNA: TGTGCCAGTAGTGTCGGACTAGCGGGGGGGCGGTTCTTC; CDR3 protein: CASSVGLAGGRFF
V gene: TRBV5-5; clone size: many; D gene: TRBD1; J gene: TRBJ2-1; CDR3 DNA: TGTGCCAGCAGCTCTTCGGACAGGTTGCCGATCTCCTACAATGAGCAGTTCTTC; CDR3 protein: CASSSSDRLPISYNEQFF
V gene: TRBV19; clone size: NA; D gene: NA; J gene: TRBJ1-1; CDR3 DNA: TGTGCCAGTACCGCTATCCCCCGCCCAGGGTGGTCGAACACTGAAGCTTTCTTT; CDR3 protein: CASTAIPRPGWSNTEAFF
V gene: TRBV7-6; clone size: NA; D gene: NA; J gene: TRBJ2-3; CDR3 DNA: TGTGCCAGCAGCCAAGGACGGGGTCCAGATACGCAGTATTTT; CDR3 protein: CASSQGRGPDTQYF
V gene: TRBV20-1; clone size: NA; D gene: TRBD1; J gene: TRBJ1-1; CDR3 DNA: TGCAGTGCTAGAGGGACAGGGACTCAGGCTGAAGCTTTCTTT; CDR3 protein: CSARGTGTQAEAFF
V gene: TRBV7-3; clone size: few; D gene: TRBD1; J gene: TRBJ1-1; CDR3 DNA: TGTGCCAGCAGCCCCGAGACAGGGATCGCTGAAGCTTTCTTT; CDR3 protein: CASSPETGIAEAFF
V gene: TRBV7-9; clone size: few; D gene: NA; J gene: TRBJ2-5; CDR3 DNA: TGTGCCAGCAAACCGGGACACCTGGAGGAGACCCAGTACTTC; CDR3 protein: CASKPGHLEETQYF
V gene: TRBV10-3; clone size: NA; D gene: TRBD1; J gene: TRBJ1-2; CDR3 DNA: TGTGCCACGACAGGGGAGAGGGGCTATGGCTACACCTTC; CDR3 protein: CATTGERGYGYTF
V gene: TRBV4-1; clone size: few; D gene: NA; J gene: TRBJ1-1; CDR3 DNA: TGCGCCAGCAGCCAAGAGCCGATGAACACTGAAGCTTTCTTT; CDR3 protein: CASSQEPMNTEAFF
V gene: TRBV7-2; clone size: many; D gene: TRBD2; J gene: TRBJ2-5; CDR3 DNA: TGTGCCAGCAACATCTGGATGGCGGGGGGGCCTTTTTGGGAGACCCAGTACTTC; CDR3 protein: CASNIWMAGGPFWETQYF
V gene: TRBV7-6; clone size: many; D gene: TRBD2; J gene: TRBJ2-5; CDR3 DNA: TGTGCCAGCAGCCTCGTTGCGCGGGGGGGCGATGAGACCCAGTACTTC; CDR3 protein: CASSLVARGGDETQYF
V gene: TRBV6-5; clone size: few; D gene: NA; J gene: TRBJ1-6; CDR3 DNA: TGTGCCAGCAGTTACCTTCAGGTTTCACCCCTCCACTTT; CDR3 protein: CASSYLQVSPLHF
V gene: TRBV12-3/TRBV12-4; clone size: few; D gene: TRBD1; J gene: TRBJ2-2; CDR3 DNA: TGTGCCAGCACCGGGACAGACACCGGGGAGCTGTTTTTT; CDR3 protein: CASTGTDTGELFF
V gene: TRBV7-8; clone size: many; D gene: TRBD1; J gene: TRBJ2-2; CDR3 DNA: TGTGCCAGCAGCTTACCCGGGACAGGGATGGTAGCGAACACCGGGGAGCTGTTTTTT; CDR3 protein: CASSLPGTGMVANTGELFF
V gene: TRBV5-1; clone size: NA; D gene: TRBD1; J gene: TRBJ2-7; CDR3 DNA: TGCGCCAGCAGCTTGTATGGGACAGCAGACTACGAGCAGTACTTC; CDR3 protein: CASSLYGTADYEQYF
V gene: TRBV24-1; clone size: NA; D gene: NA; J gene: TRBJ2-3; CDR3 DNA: TGTGCCACCAGTGAGGGGGGCACAGATACGCAGTATTTT; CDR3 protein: CATSEGGTDTQYF
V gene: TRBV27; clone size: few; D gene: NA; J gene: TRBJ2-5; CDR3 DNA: TGTGCCAGCAGTCTCCGGGACGGGTACCAAGAGACCCAGTACTTC; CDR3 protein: CASSLRDGYQETQYF
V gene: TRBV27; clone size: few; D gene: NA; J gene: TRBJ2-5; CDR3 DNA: TGTGCCAGCACTCCTAGGGGTGTCGGTGAGACCCAGTACTTC; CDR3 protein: CASTPRGVGETQYF
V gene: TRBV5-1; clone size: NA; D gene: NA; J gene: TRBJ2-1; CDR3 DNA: TGCGCCAGCAGCCATGCCACACAGGGACCCCCCCACAATGAGCAGTTCTTC; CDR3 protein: CASSHATQGPPHNEQFF
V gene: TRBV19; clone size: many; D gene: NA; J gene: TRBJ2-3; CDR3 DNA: TGTGCCAGTTCTTTTTTAGCGGCTAGCACAGATACGCAGTATTTT; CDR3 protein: CASSFLAASTDTQYF
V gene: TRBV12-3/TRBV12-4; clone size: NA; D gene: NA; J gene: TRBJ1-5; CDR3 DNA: TGTGCCAGCAGTTTCTATATCTATCAGCCCCAGCATTTT; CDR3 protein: CASSFYIYQPQHF
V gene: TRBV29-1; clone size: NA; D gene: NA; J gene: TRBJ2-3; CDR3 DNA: TGCAGCGTTGAAGATCGGCAGGGAAGGCACACAGATACGCAGTATTTT; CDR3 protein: CSVEDRQGRHTDTQYF
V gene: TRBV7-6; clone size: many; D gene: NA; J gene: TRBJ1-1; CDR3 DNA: TGTGCCAGCAGCAATCGGACAGAGAACACTGAAGCTTTCTTT; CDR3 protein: CASSNRTENTEAFF
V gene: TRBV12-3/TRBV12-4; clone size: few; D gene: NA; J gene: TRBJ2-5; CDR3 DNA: TGTGCCAGCAGTTTAGGGGTAGCTCGCCAAGAGACCCAGTACTTC; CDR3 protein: CASSLGVARQETQYF
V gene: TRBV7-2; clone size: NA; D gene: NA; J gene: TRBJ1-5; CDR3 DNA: TGTGCCAGCAGCTTAGCGGAAGGACAGCCCCAGCATTTT; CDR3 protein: CASSLAEGQPQHF
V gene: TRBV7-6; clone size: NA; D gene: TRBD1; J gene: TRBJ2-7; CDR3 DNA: TGTGCCAGCAGCTTAAGTATTGGACAGGCCTCCGAGCAGTACTTC; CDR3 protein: CASSLSIGQASEQYF
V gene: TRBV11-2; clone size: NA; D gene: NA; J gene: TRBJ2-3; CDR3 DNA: TGTGCCAGCAGCTTAGAGGTGACTCCCACAGATACGCAGTATTTT; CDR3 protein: CASSLEVTPTDTQYF
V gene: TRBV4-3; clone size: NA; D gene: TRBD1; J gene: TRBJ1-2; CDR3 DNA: TGCGCCAGCAGCCAACGGGACAGGGCGGAGGATTATGGCTACACCTTC; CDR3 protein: CASSQRDRAEDYGYTF